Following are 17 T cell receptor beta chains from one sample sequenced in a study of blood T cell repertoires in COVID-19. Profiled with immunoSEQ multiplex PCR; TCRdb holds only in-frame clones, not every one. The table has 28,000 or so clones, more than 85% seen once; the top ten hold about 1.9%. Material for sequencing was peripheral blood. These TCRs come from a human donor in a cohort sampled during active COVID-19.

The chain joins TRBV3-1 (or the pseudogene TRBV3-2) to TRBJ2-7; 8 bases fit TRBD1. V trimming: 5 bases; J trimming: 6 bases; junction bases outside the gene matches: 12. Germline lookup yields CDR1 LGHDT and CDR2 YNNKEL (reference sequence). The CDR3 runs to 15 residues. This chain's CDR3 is CASSLRTGHYSEQYF. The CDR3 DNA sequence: TGTGCCAGCAGCTTAAGGACAGGGCACTACTCCGAGCAGTACTTC.

The CDR3 spells CASRRQHSNQPQHF. CDR3 nucleotide sequence: TGTGCCAGCAGGAGACAGCATAGCAATCAGCCCCAGCATTTT. The chain has TRBV19 and TRBJ1-5, with D possibly matching TRBD1 (5 bases). Deletions cut 9 bases from V and 0 bases from J, with 12 bases between. The germline V gene encodes CDR1 LNHDA and CDR2 SQIVND (reference sequence). The CDR3 totals 14 residues. Variable domain in full (rest from reference TRBV19 and TRBJ1-5): DGGITQSPKYLFRKEGQNVTLSCEQNLNHDAMYWYRQDPGQGLRLIYYSQIVNDFQKGDIAEGYSVSREKKESFPLTVTSAQKNPTAFYLCASRRQHSNQPQHFGDGTRLSIL.

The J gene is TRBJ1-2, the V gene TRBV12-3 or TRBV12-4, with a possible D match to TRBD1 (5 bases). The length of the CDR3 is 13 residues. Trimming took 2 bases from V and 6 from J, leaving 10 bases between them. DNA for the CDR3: TGTGCCAGCAGTTTAAGCGGGGGGAATGGCTACACCTTC. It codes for CASSLSGGNGYTF.

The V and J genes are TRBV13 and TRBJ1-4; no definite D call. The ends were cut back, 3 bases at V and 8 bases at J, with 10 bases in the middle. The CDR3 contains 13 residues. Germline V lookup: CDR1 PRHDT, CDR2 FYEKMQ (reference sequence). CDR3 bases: TGTGCCAGCAGCTTGAGAGAGGAGGAAAAACTGTTTTTT. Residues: CASSLREEEKLFF.

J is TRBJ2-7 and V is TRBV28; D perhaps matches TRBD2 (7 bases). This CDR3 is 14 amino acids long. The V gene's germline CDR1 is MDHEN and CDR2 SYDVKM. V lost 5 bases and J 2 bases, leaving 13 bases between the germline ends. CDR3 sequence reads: CASSLGGVAYEQYF. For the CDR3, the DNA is TGTGCCAGCAGTCTAGGGGGGGTGGCCTACGAGCAGTACTTC.

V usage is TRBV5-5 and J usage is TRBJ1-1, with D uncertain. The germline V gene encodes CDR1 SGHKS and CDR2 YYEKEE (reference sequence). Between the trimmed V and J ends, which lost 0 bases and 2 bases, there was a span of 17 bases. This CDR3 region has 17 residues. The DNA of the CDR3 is TGTGCCAGCAGCTTGGTGGTCGGGTTGGAGGGTAACACTGAAGCTTTCTTT. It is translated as CASSLVVGLEGNTEAFF. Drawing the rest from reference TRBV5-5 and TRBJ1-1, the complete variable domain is DAGVTQSPTHLIKTRGQQVTLRCSPISGHKSVSWYQQVLGQGPQFIFQYYEKEERGRGNFPDRFSARQFPNYSSELNVNALLLGDSALYLCASSLVVGLEGNTEAFFGQGTRLTVV.

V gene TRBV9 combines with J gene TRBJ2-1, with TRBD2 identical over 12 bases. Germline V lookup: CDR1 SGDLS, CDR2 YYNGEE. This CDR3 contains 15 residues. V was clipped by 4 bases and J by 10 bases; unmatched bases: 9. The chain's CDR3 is CASSFGTSGRLEQFF. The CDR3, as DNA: TGTGCCAGCAGCTTCGGGACTAGCGGGCGGTTAGAGCAGTTCTTC.

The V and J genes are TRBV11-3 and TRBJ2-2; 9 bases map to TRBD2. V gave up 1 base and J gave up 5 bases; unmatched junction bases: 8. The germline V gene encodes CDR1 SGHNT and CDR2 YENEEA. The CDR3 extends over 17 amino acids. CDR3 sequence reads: CASSLGAGGQRTGELFF. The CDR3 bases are TGTGCCAGCAGCTTAGGAGCGGGGGGTCAGAGGACCGGGGAGCTGTTTTTT.

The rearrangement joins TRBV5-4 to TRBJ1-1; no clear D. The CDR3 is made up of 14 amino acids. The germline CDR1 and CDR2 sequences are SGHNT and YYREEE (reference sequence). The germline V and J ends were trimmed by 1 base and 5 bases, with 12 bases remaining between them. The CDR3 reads CASSLTGSRTEAFF. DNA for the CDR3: TGTGCCAGCAGCTTGACGGGGAGTCGGACTGAAGCTTTCTTT.

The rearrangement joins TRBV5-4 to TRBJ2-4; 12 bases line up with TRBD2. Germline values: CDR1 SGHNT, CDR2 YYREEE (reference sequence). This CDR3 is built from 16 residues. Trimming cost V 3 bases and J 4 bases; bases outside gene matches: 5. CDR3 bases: TGTGCCAGCAGCTATCTAGCGGGAGGGGGAAAAAACATTCAGTACTTC. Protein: CASSYLAGGGKNIQYF.

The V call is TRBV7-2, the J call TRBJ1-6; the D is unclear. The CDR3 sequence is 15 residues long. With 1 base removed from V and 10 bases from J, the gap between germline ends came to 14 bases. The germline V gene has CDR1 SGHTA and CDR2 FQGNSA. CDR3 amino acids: CASSLDRPKASPLHF. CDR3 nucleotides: TGTGCCAGCAGCTTAGATCGCCCAAAAGCCTCACCCCTCCACTTT.

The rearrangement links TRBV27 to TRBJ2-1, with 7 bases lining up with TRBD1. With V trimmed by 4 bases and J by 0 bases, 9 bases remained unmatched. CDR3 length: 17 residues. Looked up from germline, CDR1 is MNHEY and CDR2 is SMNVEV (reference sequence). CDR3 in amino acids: CASSYPKTGSSYNEQFF. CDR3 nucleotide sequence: TGTGCCAGCAGTTACCCGAAGACAGGGTCCTCCTACAATGAGCAGTTCTTC.

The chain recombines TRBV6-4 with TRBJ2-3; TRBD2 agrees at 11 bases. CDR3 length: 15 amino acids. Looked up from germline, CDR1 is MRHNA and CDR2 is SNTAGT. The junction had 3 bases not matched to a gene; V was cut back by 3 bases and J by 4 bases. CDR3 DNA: TGTGCCAGCAGTGATGGTAGCGGGGGGGCAGATACGCAGTATTTT. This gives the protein CASSDGSGGADTQYF.

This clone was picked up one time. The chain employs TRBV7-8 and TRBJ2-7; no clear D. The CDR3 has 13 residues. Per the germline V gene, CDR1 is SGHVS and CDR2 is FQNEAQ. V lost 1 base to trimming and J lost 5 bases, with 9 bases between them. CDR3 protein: CASSLGLSDEQYF. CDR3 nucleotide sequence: TGTGCCAGCAGCTTAGGCCTGAGCGACGAGCAGTACTTC.

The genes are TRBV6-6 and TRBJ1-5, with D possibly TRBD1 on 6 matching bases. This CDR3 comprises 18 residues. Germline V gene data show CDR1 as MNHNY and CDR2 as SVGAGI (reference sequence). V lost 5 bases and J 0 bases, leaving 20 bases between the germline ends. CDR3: CASSPQPATGFSNQPQHF. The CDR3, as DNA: TGTGCCAGCAGTCCCCAACCCGCGACAGGTTTTAGCAATCAGCCCCAGCATTTT.

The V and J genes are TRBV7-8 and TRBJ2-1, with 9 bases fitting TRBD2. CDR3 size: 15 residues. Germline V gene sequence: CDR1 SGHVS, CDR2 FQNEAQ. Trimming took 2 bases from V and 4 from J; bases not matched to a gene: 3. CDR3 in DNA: TGTGCCAGCAGCTTAAGGCTAGCGGGATACAATGAGCAGTTCTTC. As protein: CASSLRLAGYNEQFF.

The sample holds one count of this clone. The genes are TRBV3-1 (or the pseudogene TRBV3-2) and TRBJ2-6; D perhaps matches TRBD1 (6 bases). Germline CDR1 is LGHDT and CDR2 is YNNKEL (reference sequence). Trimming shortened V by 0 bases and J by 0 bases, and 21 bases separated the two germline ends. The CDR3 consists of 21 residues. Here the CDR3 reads CASSQDLGGTRDPSGANVLTF. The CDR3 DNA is TGTGCCAGCAGCCAAGATCTAGGGGGTACAAGGGATCCCTCTGGGGCCAACGTCCTGACTTTC.